This T cell receptor (beta chain) was documented in a study of CD8+CD57+ T cells in acquired aplastic anemia (dated by TCRdb to 2017 to 2018). In terms of the full investigation: Extracted DNA from sorted CD4+ and CD8+ cells averaged around 2.9 ug, ranging from roughly 0.17 to 30 ug. Mean read counts for healthy donor samples were roughly 10 million for CD4+ cells and some 12 million for CD8+ cells.

TCR repertoires of sorted CD4+ and CD8+ blood T cells from severe aplastic anemia patients and healthy subjects were deep-sequenced in the study. Ficoll-Paque density gradient centrifugation was used to isolate peripheral blood mononuclear cells. Before DNA extraction, CD4+ and CD8+ T cells were sorted with FACS or magnetic beads. The V end loses 3 bases and the J end loses 5 bases, and a stretch of 13 bases separates them. From the germline V gene (reference sequence), CDR1 is LNHNV and CDR2 is YYDKDF. The CDR3 runs 15 residues from the cysteine to the phenylalanine. Only CDR3 DNA remains: 45 bases, in frame from the first base. As for this clonotype: Its recognized antigen is unknown. One base away there is no much larger clone; base qualities are not given.

Genomic DNA served as template for TCR beta VDJ combination and CDR3 sequence profiling. An Illumina HiSeq 2000 was used for TCR repertoire sequencing. The source study handled its data this way. TRBV/TRBJ rearrangement plots, CDR3 size and DJ length profiles, and Simpson's diversity index were used to assess repertoires. The most abundant DNA sequence in the deep sequencing data was taken as the immunodominant clone. CDR3 amino acid sequences were screened for sharing across subjects and were compared with published repertoires and the VDJdb database. In TCRdb, the public reads were trimmed at Q25 with fastp and aligned with MiXCR, with productive beta chains retained. Records with the same CDR3 protein are collapsed into one entry carrying the most frequent genes and DNA. TCRdb, not the authors, supplied the V and J calls. This sample comprises approximately 200,000 distinct CDR3 sequences, roughly half of them detected only once. The top ten clonotypes cover about 15% of the sample.

The research as a whole found: Around 30 CD8+ CDR3 sequences were found to be shared between patients and controls, but these sequences appeared to be highly expressed in patients and within the immunodominant clones of the patients. No significant difference in CD8+ Simpson's diversity was found between patients and healthy controls (P=0.060).

This receptor was identified in a human donor in good health, serving as a control. Here the chain combines TRBV15 and TRBJ2-2; the D gene is perhaps TRBD1 or TRBD2, as each covers 5 bases. Material: sorted CD4+, CD8+, or CD8+CD57+ T cells (not recorded which) from PBMCs. The DNA sequence follows: TGTGCCACCAGCAGCCGGGACCTACGAACCGGGGAGCTGTTTTTT. It codes for CATSSRDLRTGELFF.